This TCR beta chain originates from a study of CD8 T cells in Susac syndrome. The CDR3 extends over 17 amino acids. Germline loops: CDR1 MNHEY, CDR2 SMNVEV (reference sequence). V shed 3 bases and J 6 bases; nucleotides not matched to a gene: 13. Comments on this clonotype: Its antigen is not known.

RNA totalling roughly 0.45 to 1 ug underwent reverse transcription with random hexamers. With immunoSEQ multiplex PCR, TCR beta CDR3 was amplified across 54 Vbeta and 13 Jbeta. TCRdb passed the immunoSEQ multiplex PCR reads through MiXCR, listing each CDR3 protein once. The table shows about 250,000 distinct CDR3 sequences, with around 93% occurring only once. Study-level points and caveats: As the study acknowledged, the number of individuals in its TCR sequencing and HLA analysis was relatively small.

Sequencing of TCR beta, carried out with a high-throughput approach, was applied to CD8+ and CD4+ T cells from the blood. The multiple sclerosis control group consisted of treatment-naive patients whose relapsing-remitting disease, which was either stable or active, fulfilled revised McDonald criteria. The rearrangement joins TRBV27 to TRBJ1-5; 8 bases are shared with TRBD1. The specimen sequenced was CD4+ T cells from PBMCs. This clonotype was obtained from a human donor with multiple sclerosis. The CDR3 sequence is CASSFAGTGVVSQPQHF. As DNA, the CDR3 is TGTGCCAGCAGTTTCGCCGGGACAGGCGTCGTTAGTCAGCCCCAGCATTTT.